This T cell receptor beta chain comes out of a study of monozygotic twins with cystic fibrosis. This CDR3 is built from 14 residues. Trimming took 5 bases from V and 3 from J; bases not matched to a gene: 4. Germline CDR1 is MNHEY and CDR2 is SVGAGI. Profiled with immunoSEQ multiplex PCR; TCRdb holds only in-frame clones, not every one. The sample gives about 22,000 clones, around nine tenths of which show up once; approximately 1.2% is in the top ten. A word on this clone: The antigen is unknown.

Findings and caveats of the study: Monozygotic CF twin pairs shared significantly more nucleotide-identical clonotypes than unrelated CF individuals did.

The rearrangement links TRBV6-5 to TRBJ2-7; 10 positions agree with TRBD1. The source of this sequence is a young woman with cystic fibrosis. Sequenced input: blood. As DNA, the CDR3 is TGTGCCAGCAGTCCCGGGACAGGGGTCTACGAGCAGTACTTC. Amino acid sequence: CASSPGTGVYEQYF.